The clone carrying this T cell receptor beta chain was seen at least ten times. Unique molecular identifiers were linked by the library to individual cDNA molecules. MiXCR was run by TCRdb on the RACE reads, yielding one entry per CDR3 protein. The sample lists about 64,000 distinct CDR3 sequences, approximately 11% seen once, with around 4.1% in the top ten. This sample stems from a study of human T cells and chemical hapten exposure. Losses at the gene ends were 4 bases for V and 8 bases for J; bases not matched to a gene: 7. The CDR3 covers 13 residues. Time point of the sample: pre-sensitization, week 0. Described treatment: therapeutic diphenylcyclopropenone sensitization with weekly scalp DPC.

The source of this sequence is a woman in her forties with alopecia areata. Some clones in this sample may be carry-over from other donors' samples. V gene TRBV12-3 or TRBV12-4 combines with J gene TRBJ1-1; 7 bases fit TRBD1. The sequencing used whole blood, collected in connection with sensitization to the hapten diphenylcyclopropenone (DPC). CDR3 sequence reads: CASSSGQLGEAFF. The CDR3 DNA reads TGTGCCAGCAGTTCGGGACAGCTTGGAGAAGCTTTCTTT.